Shown below are 13 T cell receptor beta chains from a single sample sequenced in a study of Graves' ophthalmopathy and Graves' hyperthyroidism. The authors amplified TCR beta CDR3 regions from RNA transcripts. The library came from an HTBI-primed first-round RT-PCR and a second-round multiplex PCR. TCRdb analysed the multiplex PCR reads with MiXCR anew, one entry per CDR3 protein. The data hold about 700,000 distinct CDR3 sequences, with 40% observed a single time. Sequencing was done on a sample of peripheral blood. These receptors originate from an adult man with Graves' ophthalmopathy.

This chain links TRBV25-1 with TRBJ2-7; tentative D call: TRBD2 (7 bases). The CDR3 runs to 15 residues. V lost 5 bases and J 5 bases, leaving 19 bases between the germline ends. The germline gives CDR1 MGHDK, CDR2 SYGVNS. CDR3 sequence: CASSSLRGGSDEQYF. In DNA form, the CDR3 reads TGTGCCAGCAGTTCCCTGAGGGGGGGGTCTGACGAGCAGTACTTC.

The chain links TRBV7-9 to TRBJ2-5, with D perhaps matching TRBD2 (6 bases). The germline CDR1 and CDR2 sequences are SEHNR and FQNEAQ (reference sequence). This CDR3 has 15 residues. V lost 6 bases to trimming and J lost 0 bases, with 14 bases between them. CDR3 nucleotides: TGTGCCAGCAGACCAGGGAGGACCCACCAAGAGACCCAGTACTTC. Its translation is CASRPGRTHQETQYF. The whole variable domain, filled in from reference TRBV7-9 and TRBJ2-5, reads DTGVSQNPRHKITKRGQNVTFRCDPISEHNRLYWYRQTLGQGPEFLTYFQNEAQLEKSRLLSDRFSAERPKGSFSTLEIQRTEQGDSAMYLCASRPGRTHQETQYFGPGTRLLVL.

V usage is TRBV19 and J usage is TRBJ2-3, with TRBD2 matching 8 bases. V was pared by 4 bases and J by 4 bases, with 7 bases of the junction left unmatched. The CDR3 contains 15 residues. Germline V gives CDR1 LNHDA, CDR2 SQIVND (reference sequence). The CDR3 DNA reads as TGTGCCAGTAGTACGGGACTAGGACCCTCAGATACGCAGTATTTT. Translation: CASSTGLGPSDTQYF.

Many counts were recorded for this clonotype. The chain employs TRBV2 and TRBJ2-6, with D hard to call. Looked up from germline, CDR1 is SNHLY and CDR2 is FYNNEI. V lost 7 bases and J lost 3, with 10 bases in between. The CDR3 extends over 14 amino acids. CDR3 sequence reads: CASIKGYGANVLTF. CDR3 bases: TGTGCCAGCATTAAAGGGTATGGGGCCAACGTCCTGACTTTC.

This clonotype turned up a few times. The chain recombines TRBV5-6 with TRBJ2-5; no reliable D call. CDR1 is SGHDT and CDR2 is YYEEEE in the germline V gene. The CDR3 is 14 amino acids. Trimming cost V 3 bases and J 4 bases, with 13 bases left between them. The CDR3, as DNA: TGTGCCAGCAGCTCCTGGGCCTCCCGAGAGACCCAGTACTTC. Amino acid sequence: CASSSWASRETQYF.

This clonotype was counted only a few times. The chain joins TRBV6-6 to TRBJ1-2; 10 bases map to TRBD1. J was trimmed by 5 bases and V by 5 bases; bases with no gene match: 11. This CDR3 contains 16 residues. Germline loops: CDR1 MNHNY, CDR2 SVGAGI (reference sequence). Here the CDR3 reads CASSRAGTGEIYGYTF. The CDR3 nucleotides read TGTGCCAGCAGTCGCGCGGGGACAGGGGAAATTTATGGCTACACCTTC.

This clonotype was detected ten times or more. This chain connects TRBV7-2 to TRBJ1-4; 8 bases align to TRBD1. V was clipped by 5 bases and J by 6 bases; unmatched bases: 5. This CDR3 spans 14 amino acids. Germline CDR1 is SGHTA and CDR2 is FQGNSA. This CDR3 is CASSRTGGDEKLFF. CDR3 in DNA: TGTGCCAGCAGCCGCACAGGGGGGGATGAAAAACTGTTTTTT.

This clonotype was seen just once. Here the CDR3 reads CASTADFQETQYF. In nucleotides, the CDR3 is TGTGCCAGCACTGCGGACTTCCAAGAGACCCAGTACTTC. The chain has TRBV2 and TRBJ2-5; the D gene is possibly TRBD2 (5 bases). Trimming took 7 bases from V and 1 from J, leaving 10 bases between them. The length of the CDR3 is 13 residues. In germline, CDR1 is SNHLY, CDR2 FYNNEI.

This clonotype was picked up a small number of times. The J gene is TRBJ1-4, the V gene TRBV7-8; 11 bases align to TRBD1. Germline V lookup: CDR1 SGHVS, CDR2 FQNEAQ. The length of the CDR3 is 19 residues. Unmatched junction bases numbered 11, after V lost 5 bases and J lost 0 bases. CDR3 nucleotides: TGTGCCAGCAGCCGAAGGACAGGGGGCACAGAGACAACTAATGAAAAACTGTTTTTT. Its translation: CASSRRTGGTETTNEKLFF.

This clonotype was counted many times. J is TRBJ2-2 and V is TRBV10-3; the match to TRBD1 covers 10 bases. From germline, CDR1 is ENHRY and CDR2 SYGVKD. The CDR3 has 16 residues. The V segment lost 7 bases and the J segment 1 base; nucleotides outside the gene matches: 6. The CDR3: CAITPGTGVNTGELFF. DNA of the CDR3: TGTGCCATCACTCCTGGGACAGGGGTGAACACCGGGGAGCTGTTTTTT.

A word on this clonotype: This could be a read error, since a much larger clone is one nucleotide away. The rearrangement uses TRBV29-1 and TRBJ2-3; 7 bases match TRBD1. The V gene's germline CDR1 is SQVTM and CDR2 ANQGSEA. The length of the CDR3 is 12 residues. The DNA for the CDR3 is TGCACCGCCGACAGGGATGGAGATACGCAGTATTTT. It specifies CTADRDGDTQYF.

This clonotype was seen at least ten times. The rearrangement uses TRBV20-1 and TRBJ2-5, with TRBD2 matching over 7 bases. Germline V gives CDR1 DFQATT, CDR2 SNEGSKA (reference sequence). The CDR3 is 14 residues long. V shed 1 base and J 1 base; nucleotides not matched to a gene: 3. The CDR3 loop is CSARGWGGQETQYF. CDR3 coding DNA: TGCAGTGCTAGAGGATGGGGGGGCCAAGAGACCCAGTACTTC.

This clonotype was counted a few times. The rearrangement links TRBV5-1 to TRBJ2-5; D remains ambiguous. The germline V gene has CDR1 SGHRS and CDR2 YFSETQ. The germline V and J ends were trimmed by 3 bases and 2 bases, with 8 bases remaining between them. The CDR3 loop spans 13 amino acids. CDR3 region: CASSWTVQETQYF. CDR3 sequence (DNA): TGCGCCAGCAGCTGGACGGTTCAAGAGACCCAGTACTTC.